This TCR beta chain comes out of a study of CD8+CD57+ T cells in acquired aplastic anemia. Looking at the study overall: Sorted CD4+ and CD8+ cell DNA averaged 3.2 ug. Mean read depth for CD4+ cells from healthy donors was 9.5 million to 13 million.

This clonotype occurred many times. Both TCR beta VDJ combination and CDR3 sequence profiling were carried out. Genomic DNA was the template for this profiling. Via MiXCR, TCRdb re-called the reads, giving one row per CDR3 protein. The table shows roughly 58,000 distinct CDR3 sequences, with under 55% occurring only once. The V gene end was trimmed by 2 bases and the J gene end by 6 bases; junction bases not matched to a gene: 5. Germline V gene lookup returns CDR1 MNHEY and CDR2 SMNVEV (reference sequence). This CDR3 is 14 amino acids long. This TCR was sampled from a human donor in good health, serving as a control. Sequenced sample: sorted CD4+, CD8+, or CD8+CD57+ T cells (not recorded which) from PBMCs. The chain couples TRBV27 to TRBJ2-7, with 9 positions matching TRBD1. Here the CDR3 DNA reads TGTGCCAGCAGTTTAAAGGGACAGGGTGGCGAGCAGTACTTC. This translates into CASSLKGQGGEQYF.